These 14 T cell receptor beta chains originate from one sample sequenced in a study of T cell responses to AZD1222 COVID-19 vaccine. Sequencing used immunoSEQ multiplex PCR; TCRdb keeps in-frame clones, though not all of them. The table lists under 110,000 clones, roughly 87% of them singletons. The specimen comprised peripheral blood, sampled on day 0 of AZD1222 vaccination. The receptors stem from an adult in good health.

The genes are TRBV5-6 and TRBJ2-7, with D perhaps matching TRBD2 (6 bases). Deletions cut 1 base from V and 7 bases from J, with 18 bases between. Germline CDR1 reads SGHDT; CDR2 reads YYEEEE. The CDR3 is 15 residues long. The CDR3 sequence is CASSLYRERKGEQYF. The CDR3 DNA follows: TGTGCCAGCAGCTTGTATCGGGAGCGCAAAGGGGAGCAGTACTTC.

The V call is TRBV3-1 (or the pseudogene TRBV3-2), the J call TRBJ2-1, with unresolved D. CDR3 length equals 12 residues. Trimming left V 4 bases short and J 6 bases short, with 7 bases between. Germline CDR1 reads LGHDT; CDR2 reads YNNKEL (reference sequence). This CDR3 reads CASSLTGNEQFF. The CDR3 coding sequence is TGTGCCAGCAGCCTTACGGGCAATGAGCAGTTCTTC.

The chain joins TRBV3-1 (or the pseudogene TRBV3-2) to TRBJ2-2, with TRBD1 identical over 8 bases. Trimming removed 4 bases from V and 6 bases from J; junction bases left unmatched: 10. Germline CDR1 reads LGHDT; CDR2 reads YNNKEL (reference sequence). There are 16 residues in the CDR3. This CDR3 reads CASSPGAGQGAGELFF. The CDR3 nucleotides are TGTGCCAGCAGCCCGGGAGCCGGACAGGGCGCCGGGGAGCTGTTTTTT.

V is TRBV29-1 and J is TRBJ2-1; D is perhaps TRBD2 (6 bases). The CDR3 is 13 amino acids. Trimming shortened V by 2 bases and J by 3 bases, and 8 bases separated the two germline ends. Per germline, CDR1 SQVTM and CDR2 ANQGSEA. The CDR3 DNA follows: TGCAGCGTTGAACTAGCGAACTACAATGAGCAGTTCTTC. Amino acids: CSVELANYNEQFF.

V usage is TRBV29-1 and J usage is TRBJ1-1, with a tentative D call TRBD1 (5 bases). The CDR3 totals 14 residues. Germline loops: CDR1 SQVTM, CDR2 ANQGSEA. Trimming left V 6 bases short and J 5 bases short, with 19 bases between. The CDR3 is CSVATGGAVTEAFF. CDR3 nucleotide sequence: TGCAGCGTCGCCACGGGAGGGGCAGTGACTGAAGCTTTCTTT.

Within the sample, this clone is medium-sized. The chain uses TRBV11-2 and TRBJ2-1, with 7 bases that match TRBD2. The CDR3 loop spans 15 amino acids. Looked up from germline, CDR1 is SGHAT and CDR2 is FQNNGV. Trimming removed 1 base from V and 4 bases from J; junction bases left unmatched: 4. The DNA for the CDR3 is TGTGCCAGCAGCTTAGTAAACGGGGGGTACAATGAGCAGTTCTTC. Amino acid sequence: CASSLVNGGYNEQFF.

The chain combines TRBV30 with TRBJ1-1, with 9 nucleotides matching TRBD1. The CDR3 has 14 residues. Germline assignment: CDR1 GTSNPN and CDR2 SVGIG (reference sequence). The V segment lost 4 bases and the J segment 4 bases; nucleotides outside the gene matches: 7. DNA of the CDR3: TGTGCCTGGACTGTAGGACAGGGGCCCACTGAAGCTTTCTTT. It encodes CAWTVGQGPTEAFF.

The chain combines TRBV5-1 with TRBJ1-3; possibly TRBD1 for D (5 bases). The CDR3 runs 15 residues. Trimming pared 5 bases from V and 1 base from J, leaving 13 bases between. Germline-derived CDR1 and CDR2 are SGHRS and YFSETQ. The CDR3, as DNA: TGCGCCAGCAGTCGGGACGCCGGATCTGGAAACACCATATATTTT. Its protein is CASSRDAGSGNTIYF.

The chain couples TRBV19 to TRBJ2-6, with TRBD1 matching 10 bases. V shed 8 bases and J 0 bases; nucleotides not matched to a gene: 13. The germline CDR1 and CDR2 sequences are LNHDA and SQIVND (reference sequence). The CDR3 totals 19 residues. The DNA of the CDR3 is TGTGCCAGTGGAGAGGCCGGGACAGGGGTTTACTCTGGGGCCAACGTCCTGACTTTC. Protein: CASGEAGTGVYSGANVLTF.

The chain employs TRBV5-8 and TRBJ2-7, with D maybe TRBD2 (5 bases). Trimming stripped 0 bases from V and 6 bases from J, with 10 bases between. The CDR3 runs 13 residues. CDR1 is SGHTS and CDR2 is YDEGEE in the germline V gene. For the CDR3, the DNA is TGTGCCAGCAGCTTGGCCGGGATTTCCGAGCAGTACTTC. Translating gives CASSLAGISEQYF.

The rearrangement uses TRBV16 and TRBJ2-5, with TRBD1 matching 7 bases. The CDR3 extends over 16 amino acids. Germline lookup yields CDR1 KGHSY and CDR2 FQNENV. V shed 2 bases, J shed 6 bases, and the junction held 12 bases outside the gene matches. The CDR3 loop reads CASSQEFTGAFKTQYF. For the CDR3, the DNA is TGTGCCAGCAGCCAAGAGTTCACAGGGGCTTTTAAGACCCAGTACTTC.

This chain joins TRBV10-3 and TRBJ2-1; D possibly corresponds to TRBD2 (5 bases). The CDR3 length is 14 residues. V was pared by 10 bases and J by 6 bases, with 19 bases between. The germline V gene has CDR1 ENHRY and CDR2 SYGVKD. In DNA form, the CDR3 reads TGTGCCACCCTCGAGGACCCGGAGGTCAATGAGCAGTTCTTC. Its protein is CATLEDPEVNEQFF.

The rearrangement links TRBV28 to TRBJ2-7, with TRBD1 matching over 7 bases. There are 14 residues in the CDR3. Per the germline V gene, CDR1 is MDHEN and CDR2 is SYDVKM. Trimming took 2 bases from V and 2 from J; bases not matched to a gene: 3. CDR3 nucleotide sequence: TGTGCCAGCAGTTTACTGAGGGGGCCCTACGAGCAGTACTTC. It yields the protein CASSLLRGPYEQYF.

There are a few counts of this clone. The chain has TRBV9 and TRBJ1-2; 10 bases are shared with TRBD1. This CDR3 is 15 amino acids long. V shed 4 bases, J shed 5 bases, and the junction held 8 bases outside the gene matches. Germline V lookup: CDR1 SGDLS, CDR2 YYNGEE. Here the CDR3 reads CASSKGTGVWYGYTF. CDR3 coding DNA: TGTGCCAGCAGCAAAGGGACAGGGGTTTGGTATGGCTACACCTTC.